Below are 6 T cell receptor beta chains sequenced from a single sample in a study of chemoradiotherapy in HPV16-positive cancers (dated by TCRdb to between 2020 and 2023). The method behind the library was the immunoSEQ multiplex PCR assay. TCRdb limited this immuneACCESS table to in-frame rearrangements with V and J called. A share of clones is missing; checked studies link under half to unresolved V genes, and the rest is unexplained. Across this sample there are about 22,000 clones, with roughly 92% seen only once. The top ten clonotypes cover 15% to 20% of the sample. Sequenced material: blood, taken from a patient who underwent chemoradiotherapy. The receptors were sampled from a human donor with HPV-associated anogenital cancer.

The CDR3 DNA reads as TGTGCCACCACGCGGGGCTGGGGCCCGGACGGGCCCCAGCATTTT. This codes for CATTRGWGPDGPQHF. This sequence joins TRBV6-1 and TRBJ1-5; the D gene is possibly TRBD1 (5 bases). Trimming left V 10 bases short and J 9 bases short, with 25 bases between. This CDR3 is 15 amino acids long. CDR1 and CDR2 (germline): MNHNS, SASEGT.

The chain joins TRBV18 to TRBJ2-1; maybe TRBD2 (5 bases). Germline V lookup: CDR1 KGHSH, CDR2 LQKENI. CDR3 length equals 15 residues. Trimming removed 0 bases from V and 7 bases from J, with 13 bases in between. CDR3 amino acids: CASSPPTGIRNEQFF. CDR3 nucleotides: TGTGCCAGCTCACCACCGACGGGGATCCGAAATGAGCAGTTCTTC.

The chain joins TRBV10-3 to TRBJ2-1; D is perhaps TRBD2 (5 bases). Trimming pared 0 bases from V and 7 bases from J, leaving 16 bases between. The CDR3 sequence is 16 residues long. The germline gives CDR1 ENHRY, CDR2 SYGVKD. The CDR3: CAISESSASLDNEQFF. The CDR3 DNA is TGTGCCATCAGTGAGTCGTCGGCTAGCTTGGATAATGAGCAGTTCTTC.

The chain recombines TRBV6-6 with TRBJ1-4, with a weak D call TRBD1 (6 bases). The ends were cut back, 6 bases at V and 2 bases at J, with 16 bases in the middle. The CDR3 loop spans 16 amino acids. Per germline, CDR1 MNHNY and CDR2 SVGAGI (reference sequence). This chain's CDR3 is CASSLRQARTNEKLFF. CDR3 in DNA: TGTGCCAGCAGCCTTCGACAGGCGCGGACTAATGAAAAACTGTTTTTT.

This chain joins TRBV27 and TRBJ2-2; 11 bases agree with TRBD2. With 1 base clipped from V and 7 bases from J, the junction kept 2 bases outside the gene matches. Germline assignment: CDR1 MNHEY and CDR2 SMNVEV (reference sequence). The CDR3 sequence is 15 residues long. The CDR3 region has the DNA TGTGCCAGCAGTTTATATGGACTAGCGGGCGGGGAGCTGTTTTTT. Its protein product is CASSLYGLAGGELFF.

The CDR3 spells CASSEPGPNTGELFF. The CDR3 DNA sequence: TGTGCCAGCAGTGAACCAGGCCCCAACACCGGGGAGCTGTTTTTT. V and J are TRBV25-1 and TRBJ2-2; D remains ambiguous. This CDR3 region has 15 residues. Trimming shortened V by 2 bases and J by 2 bases, and 9 bases separated the two germline ends. The germline V gene encodes CDR1 MGHDK and CDR2 SYGVNS.